The T cell receptor (beta chain) under discussion was sequenced for a study of shared clonotypes between healthy human individuals. Study results and limitations: Generation of non-shared clonotypes was less probable than generation of clonotypes shared by all four donors.

CDR3 length: 15 amino acids. Germline loops: CDR1 SGHVS, CDR2 FNYEAQ. The V gene lost 1 base and the J gene lost 2 bases, with 12 bases spanning the gap. Original analysis: Because ImmunoSEQ provided only junction sequences with no quality scores, the filtering differed. Sequencing used immunoSEQ multiplex PCR; TCRdb keeps in-frame clones, though not all of them. The DNA was the basis for D and trimming; V, J and clone size are from that table. The sample includes over 2,000,000 clones, about 93% of them seen just once. CD8 cells regarded as naive lacked CD45RO, were positively chosen for CCR7, and omitted terminally differentiated effector memory CD45RA+ cells. Remarks on this clone: Its specificity is unknown.

The TCR was taken from a man younger than 30 in good health. Some clones in this sample may be carry-over from other donors' samples. The chain recombines TRBV7-6 with TRBJ2-7, with D tentatively TRBD1 (6 bases). The specimen was naive CD8+ T cells from PBMCs. The CDR3 nucleotides read TGTGCCAGCAGCTTAGAGGGGACAAGAGCCTACGAGCAGTACTTC. Its protein is CASSLEGTRAYEQYF.